In its sample, the clone carrying this TCR beta chain was seen a few times. Its cognate antigen is unknown. The source of the sample is a study of T cells after yellow fever vaccination. Study-wide context: Where fractions had low cell numbers, libraries were prepared from them with the SMART-Seq v4 Ultra Low Input RNA kit. Study outcomes and limitations: Clonotypes shared by both compartments, CD4 and CD8, made up a small share. Abundant bulk-derived clonotypes could contaminate FACS-sorted repertoires.

The 5'RACE template-switching step produced TCR cDNA and added a universal primer site and UMIs. TCRdb used MiXCR to reprocess the 5' RACE reads, holding one entry per CDR3 protein. The table has around 330,000 distinct CDR3 sequences, about 3.5% seen once. The CDR3 is 13 amino acids. The germline CDR1 and CDR2 sequences are LNHDA and SQIVND (reference sequence). V was pared by 7 bases and J by 3 bases, with 11 bases between. Sample: PBMCs, taken on the day of the yellow fever booster vaccination. The source is a man younger than 35 who received the YFV17D yellow fever vaccine. The rearrangement uses TRBV19 and TRBJ2-3; no clear D gene. CDR3 nucleotide sequence: TGTGCCAGTAATGTGTGGGGTACAGATACGCAGTATTTT. Protein product: CASNVWGTDTQYF.